This TCR beta chain comes out of a study of T cells in Graves' hyperthyroidism and ophthalmopathy. Study-wide findings and caveats: Also found in blood were most expanded thyroid clonotypes above 0.001.

Regions amplified from RNA transcripts were the TCR beta CDR3 regions. HTBI primers were the set used in a first-round RT-PCR of the TCR CDR3. TCRdb re-called the multiplex PCR reads through MiXCR, storing one row per CDR3 protein. This table has about 700,000 distinct CDR3 sequences, approximately 14% appearing once. As for this clonotype: Its antigen is not known.

The CDR3 has 16 residues. The source of this sequence is a woman in her late teens or twenties with Graves' hyperthyroidism. Source material: blood. The rearrangement links TRBV3-2 to TRBJ2-1; the table's D call of TRBD2 was not tested on the DNA. TRBV3-2 counts as a pseudogene. Written as DNA, the CDR3 is TGTGCCAGCAGCCAAGATAATGCGACTAGCTTCAATGAGCAGTTCTTC. Residues: CASSQDNATSFNEQFF.